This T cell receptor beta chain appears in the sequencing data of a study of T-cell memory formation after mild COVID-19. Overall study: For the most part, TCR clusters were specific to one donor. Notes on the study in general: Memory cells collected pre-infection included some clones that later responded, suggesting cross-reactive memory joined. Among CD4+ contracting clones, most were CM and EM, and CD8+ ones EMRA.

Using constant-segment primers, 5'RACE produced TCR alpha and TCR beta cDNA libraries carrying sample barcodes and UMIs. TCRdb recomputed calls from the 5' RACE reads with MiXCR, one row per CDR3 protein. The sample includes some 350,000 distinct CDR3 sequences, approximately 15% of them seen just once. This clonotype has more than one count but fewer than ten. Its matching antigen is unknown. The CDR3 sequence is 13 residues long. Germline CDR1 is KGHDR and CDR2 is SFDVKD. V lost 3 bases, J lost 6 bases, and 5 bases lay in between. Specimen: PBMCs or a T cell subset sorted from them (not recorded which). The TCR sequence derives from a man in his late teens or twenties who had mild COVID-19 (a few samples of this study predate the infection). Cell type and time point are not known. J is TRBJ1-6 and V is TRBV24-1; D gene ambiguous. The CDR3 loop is CATSDGFNSPLHF. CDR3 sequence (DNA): TGTGCCACCAGTGATGGGTTTAATTCACCCCTCCACTTT.